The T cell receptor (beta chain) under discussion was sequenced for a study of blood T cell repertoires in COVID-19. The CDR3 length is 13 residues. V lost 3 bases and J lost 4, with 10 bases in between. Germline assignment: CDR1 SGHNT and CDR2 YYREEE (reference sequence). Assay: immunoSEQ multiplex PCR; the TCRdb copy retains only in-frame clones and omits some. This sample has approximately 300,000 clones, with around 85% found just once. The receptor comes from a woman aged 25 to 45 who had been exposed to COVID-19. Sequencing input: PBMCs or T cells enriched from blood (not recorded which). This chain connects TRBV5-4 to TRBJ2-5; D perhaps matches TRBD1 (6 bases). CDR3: CASSSQGSETQYF. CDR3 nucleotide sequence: TGTGCCAGCAGCTCGCAGGGGTCAGAGACCCAGTACTTC.